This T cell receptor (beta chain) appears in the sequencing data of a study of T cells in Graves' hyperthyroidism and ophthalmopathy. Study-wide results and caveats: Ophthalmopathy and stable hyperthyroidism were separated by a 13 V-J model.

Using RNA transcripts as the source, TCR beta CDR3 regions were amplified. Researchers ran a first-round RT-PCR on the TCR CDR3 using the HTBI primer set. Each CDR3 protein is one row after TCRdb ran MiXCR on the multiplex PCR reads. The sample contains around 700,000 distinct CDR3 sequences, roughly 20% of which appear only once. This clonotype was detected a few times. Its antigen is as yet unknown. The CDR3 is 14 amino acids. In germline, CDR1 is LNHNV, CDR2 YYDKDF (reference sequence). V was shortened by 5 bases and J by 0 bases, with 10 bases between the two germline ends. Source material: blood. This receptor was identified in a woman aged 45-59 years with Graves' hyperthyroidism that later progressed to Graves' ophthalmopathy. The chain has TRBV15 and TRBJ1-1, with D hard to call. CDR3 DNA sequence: TGTGCCACCAGCGGTCAAGTCATGAACACTGAAGCTTTCTTT. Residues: CATSGQVMNTEAFF.